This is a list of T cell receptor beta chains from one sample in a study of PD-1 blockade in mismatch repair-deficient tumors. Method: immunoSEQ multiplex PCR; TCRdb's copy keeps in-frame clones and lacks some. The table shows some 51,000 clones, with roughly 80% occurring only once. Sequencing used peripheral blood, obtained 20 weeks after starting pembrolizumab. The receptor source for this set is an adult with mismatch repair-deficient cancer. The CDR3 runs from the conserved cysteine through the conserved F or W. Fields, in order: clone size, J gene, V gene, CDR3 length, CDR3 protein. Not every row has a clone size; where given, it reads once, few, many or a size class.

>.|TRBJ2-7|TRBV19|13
CASSTGQGLEQYF
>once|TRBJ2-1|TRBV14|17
CASSQDWAGGPGNEQFF
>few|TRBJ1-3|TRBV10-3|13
CAISDRQGNTIYF
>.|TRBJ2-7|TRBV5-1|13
CASSLRLGGEQYF
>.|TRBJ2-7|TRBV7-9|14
CASSWTDRGHEQYF
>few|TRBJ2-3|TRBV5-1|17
CASSLEASGRRTDTQYF
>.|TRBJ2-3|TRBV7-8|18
CASSQASGLAGSTDTQYF
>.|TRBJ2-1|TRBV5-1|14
CASSQTGDPNEQFF
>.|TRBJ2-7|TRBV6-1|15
CASSRLTSGIYEQYF
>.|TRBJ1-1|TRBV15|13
CATSRDQGSEAFF
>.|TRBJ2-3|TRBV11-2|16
CASSLSDRGIWDTQYF
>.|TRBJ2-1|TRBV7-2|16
CASSLVRLAVYNEQFF
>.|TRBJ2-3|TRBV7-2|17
CASSLGRLAGLTDTQYF
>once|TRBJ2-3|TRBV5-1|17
CASQDRGQGSGTDTQYF
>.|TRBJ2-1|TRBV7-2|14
CASSLAPGRNEQFF
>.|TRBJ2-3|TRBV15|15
CATSRGAGSTDTQYF
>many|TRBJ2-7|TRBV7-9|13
CASSPRGPYEQYF
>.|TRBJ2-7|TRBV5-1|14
CASSLGGLGYEQYF
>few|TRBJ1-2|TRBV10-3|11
CAIRYEQGYTF
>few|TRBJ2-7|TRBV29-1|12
CSVTQQGSEQYF
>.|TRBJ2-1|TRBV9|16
CASSPRGLAGVGEQFF
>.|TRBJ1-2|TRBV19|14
CASSIETEPYGYTF
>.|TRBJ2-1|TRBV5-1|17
CASSLGTTSGGYNEQFF
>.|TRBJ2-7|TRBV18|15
CASSPGGGRLGEQYF
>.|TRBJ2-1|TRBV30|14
CAWSIGDSYNEQFF
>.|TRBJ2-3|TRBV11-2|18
CASSLSIGLAGSWDTQYF
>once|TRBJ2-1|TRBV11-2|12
CASSTLRGEQFF
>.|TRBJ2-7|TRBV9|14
CASSLVSGAGEQYF
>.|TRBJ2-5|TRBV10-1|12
CASSRGRETQYF
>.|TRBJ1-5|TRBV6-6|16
CASSYSAGNSNQPQHF
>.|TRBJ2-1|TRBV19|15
CASSIGTSRMGEQFF
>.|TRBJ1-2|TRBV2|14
CASKPDGGAPGYTF
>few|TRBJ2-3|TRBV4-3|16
CASSQDLAGVTDTQYF
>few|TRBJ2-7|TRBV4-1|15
CASSRSLLSSYEQYF
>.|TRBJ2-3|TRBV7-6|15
CASSLTGDYTDTQYF
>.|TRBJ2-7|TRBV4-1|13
CASSQEGRREQYF
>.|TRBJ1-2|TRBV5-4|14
CASSLGQGIGGYTF
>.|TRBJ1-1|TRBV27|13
CASRSPGPTEAFF
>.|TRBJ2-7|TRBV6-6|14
CASSYSKGSYEQYF
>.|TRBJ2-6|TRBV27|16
CASSFLTQDGANVLTF
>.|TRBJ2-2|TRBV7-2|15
CASSPNGGWTGELFF
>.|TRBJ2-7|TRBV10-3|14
CASKGVGKSYEQYF
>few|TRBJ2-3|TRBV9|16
CASSPGVGRLKDTQYF
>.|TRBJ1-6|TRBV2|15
CASSAETGGWSPLHF
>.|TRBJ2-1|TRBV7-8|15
CASSLEGQGHNEQFF
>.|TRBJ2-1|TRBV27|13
CASSLRGRDEQFF
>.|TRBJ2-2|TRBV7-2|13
CASSLAYTGELFF
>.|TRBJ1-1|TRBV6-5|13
CASGIRQNTEAFF